This is a list of T cell receptor beta chains from one sample in a study of T cell repertoires in cytomegalovirus infection. TCRdb ran MiXCR on the reads and lists one entry per CDR3 protein. The sample records some 150,000 distinct CDR3 sequences, less than 25% being singletons. The sample was PBMCs. These receptors were obtained from a human donor in good health (CMV status not recorded). Some clones in this sample may be carry-over from other donors' samples. The CDR3 runs from the conserved cysteine through the conserved F or W. The D gene is left open where the match is weak. Clone size is given for some rows only: seen once, a few or many times, or a class if the clone is expanded.

V gene,clone size,D gene,J gene,CDR3 DNA,CDR3 protein
TRBV9,few,NA,TRBJ1-6,TGTGCCAGCAGCGTAGTCGGGGTTGGATCACCCCTCCACTTT,CASSVVGVGSPLHF
TRBV29-1,few,NA,TRBJ2-3,TGCAGCGTTGTCTCAAGACAGGGAGGTCCAGATACGCAGTATTTT,CSVVSRQGGPDTQYF
TRBV12-3/TRBV12-4,few,NA,TRBJ2-1,TGTGCCAGCAGTTTCGGGAGCTACAATGAGCAGTTCTTC,CASSFGSYNEQFF
TRBV14,few,NA,TRBJ1-4,TGTGCCAGCAGCAGCCGTGGGCCTAATGAAAAACTGTTTTTT,CASSSRGPNEKLFF
TRBV5-1,few,NA,TRBJ1-1,TGCGCCAGCAACTCAGGTTTCATGAACACTGAAGCTTTCTTT,CASNSGFMNTEAFF
TRBV7-2,many,NA,TRBJ2-3,TGTGCCAGCAGCTTGGCCGGGACTCCACCAAATACGCAGTATTTT,CASSLAGTPPNTQYF
TRBV11-2,NA,NA,TRBJ2-5,TGTGCCAGCAGGACACAGTGGGGGGAGACCCAGTACTTC,CASRTQWGETQYF
TRBV7-9,NA,NA,TRBJ2-7,TGTGCCAGCAGCTTATGGAGCTCCTACGAGCAGTACTTC,CASSLWSSYEQYF
TRBV18,few,NA,TRBJ1-2,TGTGCCAGCTCAGAACAGGACTATGGCTACACCTTC,CASSEQDYGYTF
TRBV6-6,NA,TRBD1,TRBJ1-1,TGTGCCAGCAGTTCAGGACAGGGACACACTGAAGCTTTCTTT,CASSSGQGHTEAFF
TRBV20-1,NA,NA,TRBJ1-4,TGCAGTGCTAGCCTCCCCGGGGTGGGTGAAAAACTGTTTTTT,CSASLPGVGEKLFF
TRBV20-1,NA,TRBD1,TRBJ1-4,TGCAGTGCTCGGACAGGTTCAACTAATGAAAAACTGTTTTTT,CSARTGSTNEKLFF
TRBV29-1,NA,TRBD1,TRBJ1-4,TGCAGCGTGTCAGGGGGAACTAATGAAAAACTGTTTTTT,CSVSGGTNEKLFF
TRBV24-1,NA,NA,TRBJ2-1,TGTGCCACCAGTGAAGGTAGCGTGGACCCCTACAATGAGCAGTTCTTC,CATSEGSVDPYNEQFF
TRBV12-3/TRBV12-4,few,NA,TRBJ1-1,TGTGCCAGCAGTTTCAGCGTTGAAGCTTTCTTT,CASSFSVEAFF
TRBV19,NA,NA,TRBJ1-5,TGTGCCAGTAGTAGGAAGGGAGGCAATCAGCCCCAGCATTTT,CASSRKGGNQPQHF
TRBV15,few,TRBD2,TRBJ2-2,TGTGCCACCAGCAGAGGTGCGGGGGGGGCGAACACCGGGGAGCTGTTTTTT,CATSRGAGGANTGELFF
TRBV12-3/TRBV12-4,few,NA,TRBJ2-1,TGTGCCAGCAGTCTCCTCCTGGCGGCAACCTCCTACAATGAGCAGTTCTTC,CASSLLLAATSYNEQFF
TRBV30,few,NA,TRBJ2-3,TGTGCCTGGAGTCGTAAGGGGGGCACAGATACGCAGTATTTT,CAWSRKGGTDTQYF
TRBV29-1,few,TRBD1,TRBJ1-2,TGCAGCGCACTCGGGACAGGGAGAGGCTATGGCTACACCTTC,CSALGTGRGYGYTF
TRBV4-2,NA,NA,TRBJ2-7,TGTGCCAGCAGCCAAGATATGGCAGGTTTCTACGAGCAGTACTTC,CASSQDMAGFYEQYF
TRBV6-1,NA,TRBD1,TRBJ2-7,TGTGCCAGCAGCGTGGGACAGACCTACGAGCAGTACTTC,CASSVGQTYEQYF
TRBV10-3,NA,NA,TRBJ1-2,TGTGCCATCCTCCGAGCCCTAAAACTATACGGCTACACCTTC,CAILRALKLYGYTF
TRBV11-2,few,TRBD2,TRBJ2-2,TGTGCCAGCAGCTTTAGCGGGGGCCCCACCGGGGAGCTGTTTTTT,CASSFSGGPTGELFF
TRBV5-4,NA,NA,TRBJ2-1,TGTGCCAGCAGCTTGGGGCCAGATGAGCAGTTCTTC,CASSLGPDEQFF
TRBV28,few,NA,TRBJ2-7,TGTGCCAGCAGTTTATTAGACGGGTACGAGCAGTACTTC,CASSLLDGYEQYF
TRBV19,NA,TRBD1,TRBJ2-7,TGTGCCAGTAGTGTCCGGGACAGTGGGTCCTACGAGCAGTACTTC,CASSVRDSGSYEQYF
TRBV12-3/TRBV12-4,many,NA,TRBJ1-5,TGTGCCAGCAGTTCGACGGTCCCACCCCAGCATTTT,CASSSTVPPQHF
TRBV6-2/TRBV6-3,once,TRBD1,TRBJ2-7,TGTGCCAGCAGTTACGTGGGACAGTCCCACGAGCAGTACTTC,CASSYVGQSHEQYF
TRBV6-6,NA,TRBD1,TRBJ1-1,TGTGCCGGACAAGGGACAGGGAAAAACACTGAAGCTTTCTTT,CAGQGTGKNTEAFF
TRBV28,many,TRBD2,TRBJ2-3,TGTGCCAGCAGTTTAAGCGGGGATCGCACAGATACGCAGTATTTT,CASSLSGDRTDTQYF
TRBV4-2,few,NA,TRBJ1-5,TGTGCCAGCAGCCAAGATCGGTATAGCAATCAGCCCCAGCATTTT,CASSQDRYSNQPQHF
TRBV5-1,NA,NA,TRBJ1-1,TGCGCCAGCAGCTTGGGGGTTGAAGCTTTCTTT,CASSLGVEAFF
TRBV7-3,NA,NA,TRBJ2-1,TGTGCCAGCAGCATGACAGGAGAGACCTACAATGAGCAGTTCTTC,CASSMTGETYNEQFF
TRBV14,few,NA,TRBJ1-2,TGTGCCAGCAGGCCGGGAGAGGGGTTCAACTATGGCTACACCTTC,CASRPGEGFNYGYTF
TRBV7-6,many,NA,TRBJ2-1,TGTGCCAGCAGCTCTTCTTACCGGGCAGGGAATGAGCAGTTCTTC,CASSSSYRAGNEQFF
TRBV20-1,NA,NA,TRBJ1-4,TGCAGTGCCGGAAGGGACGGCGGTAATGAAAAACTGTTTTTT,CSAGRDGGNEKLFF
TRBV19,NA,NA,TRBJ2-1,TGTGCCTCAAAATCAGGGGTCGCCCACAATGAGCAGTTCTTC,CASKSGVAHNEQFF
TRBV12-3/TRBV12-4,many,NA,TRBJ1-3,TGTGCCAGCAGTTTTCCTGTGGGGCCTGGAAACACCATATATTTT,CASSFPVGPGNTIYF
TRBV7-2,many,NA,TRBJ1-1,TGTGCCAGCAGCTTAGCGTTCGGGACGCTGAACACTGAAGCTTTCTTT,CASSLAFGTLNTEAFF